The 30 T cell receptor beta chains below all came from one sample that was sequenced in a study of blood T cell repertoires in COVID-19. The table came from immunoSEQ multiplex PCR; TCRdb's copy has only in-frame clones and leaves some out. This sample has 140,000 to 150,000 clones; around four fifths occur once, and the top ten carry approximately 2.7%. Sequencing input: peripheral blood. Every receptor here comes from a woman between 40 and 50 years old with active or convalescent COVID-19.

Comment on this clone: At one boundary the junction diverges from the germline segment, which might be a read error. The rearrangement uses TRBV30 and TRBJ1-2; the match to TRBD1 covers 8 bases. This CDR3 contains 17 residues. Looked up from germline, CDR1 is GTSNPN and CDR2 is SVGIG (reference sequence). The chain's CDR3 is CAWGVRRQGIANYGYTF. CDR3 DNA: TGTGCCTGGGGTGTACGTCGACAGGGGATAGCTAACTATGGCTACACCTTC.

The V gene is TRBV7-2, the J gene TRBJ2-3; D gene unclear. CDR1 is SGHTA, CDR2 FQGNSA, per germline. Trimming pared 5 bases from V and 8 bases from J, leaving 8 bases between. This CDR3 has 11 residues. The CDR3 DNA is TGTGCCAGCAGCCCCTCGGGTACGCAGTATTTT. This gives the protein CASSPSGTQYF.

The rearrangement uses TRBV7-6 and TRBJ2-7, with 10 bases fitting TRBD2. Germline V gene sequence: CDR1 SGHVS, CDR2 FNYEAQ. This CDR3 is built from 14 residues. The V gene end was trimmed by 2 bases and the J gene end by 2 bases; junction bases not matched to a gene: 0. The CDR3 DNA sequence: TGTGCCAGCAGCTTAAGCGGGAGGGCCTACGAGCAGTACTTC. This gives the protein CASSLSGRAYEQYF.

The chain joins TRBV7-2 to TRBJ1-1; no definite D call. The germline V gene encodes CDR1 SGHTA and CDR2 FQGNSA. There are 11 residues in the CDR3. The V and J ends lost 0 bases and 11 bases respectively, with 7 bases between them. CDR3 region: CASSLAVEAFF. DNA for the CDR3: TGTGCCAGCAGCTTAGCGGTGGAGGCTTTCTTT.

This chain links TRBV7-2 with TRBJ1-3; 7 bases are a match to TRBD1. The CDR3 contains 16 residues. Germline CDR1 reads SGHTA; CDR2 reads FQGNSA. The V segment lost 4 bases and the J segment 0 bases; nucleotides outside the gene matches: 6. CDR3: CASSYPGQYSGNTIYF. The CDR3 DNA reads TGTGCCAGCAGCTATCCGGGACAGTACTCTGGAAACACCATATATTTT. The whole variable domain, filled in from reference TRBV7-2 and TRBJ1-3, reads GAGVSQSPSNKVTEKGKDVELRCDPISGHTALYWYRQSLGQGLEFLIYFQGNSAPDKSGLPSDRFSAERTGGSVSTLTIQRTQQEDSAVYLCASSYPGQYSGNTIYFGEGSWLTVV.

This sequence joins TRBV27 and TRBJ2-7; a weak D match, TRBD2 (5 bases). Between the trimmed V and J ends, which lost 5 bases and 0 bases, there was a span of 14 bases. Germline CDR1 and CDR2: MNHEY and SMNVEV (reference sequence). The CDR3 length is 15 residues. CDR3 region: CASSPGLTFSYEQYF. CDR3 sequence (DNA): TGTGCCAGCAGTCCCGGACTGACGTTCTCCTACGAGCAGTACTTC.

The CDR3 bases are TGTGCCAGCAGCTTAACCGGGACTAGTTACAATGAGCAGTTCTTC. It translates to CASSLTGTSYNEQFF. This chain connects TRBV13 to TRBJ2-1; 8 nucleotides align to TRBD2. Germline CDR1 and CDR2: PRHDT and FYEKMQ (reference sequence). This CDR3 spans 15 amino acids. Trimming took 2 bases from V and 4 from J; bases not matched to a gene: 4.

V and J are TRBV6-2 or TRBV6-3 and TRBJ1-1; TRBD1 is a possible D gene (5 bases). CDR3 size: 15 residues. V lost 5 bases and J 4 bases, leaving 17 bases between the germline ends. Germline CDR1 is MNHEY and CDR2 is SVGEGT. CDR3 residues: CASSRLSGVGTEAFF. The CDR3, as DNA: TGTGCCAGCAGTCGCCTGTCGGGGGTGGGCACTGAAGCTTTCTTT.

The genes are TRBV5-1 and TRBJ2-3; 9 bases fit TRBD2. V lost 2 bases to trimming and J lost 4 bases; unmatched junction nucleotides: 11. Germline V gene data show CDR1 as SGHRS and CDR2 as YFSETQ. The CDR3 contains 17 residues. CDR3 DNA sequence: TGCGCCAGCAGCTTACTCCCGGGACTAGCTAGTTCAGATACGCAGTATTTT. It specifies CASSLLPGLASSDTQYF.

The DNA of the CDR3 is TGTGCCAGCAGTAGTCTACAGGGGGTCGGGGAGCTGTTTTTT. As protein: CASSSLQGVGELFF. V usage is TRBV6-5 and J usage is TRBJ2-2, with 8 positions matching TRBD1. Germline CDR1 and CDR2: MNHEY and SVGAGI. The CDR3 spans 14 residues. The V segment lost 5 bases and the J segment 7 bases; nucleotides outside the gene matches: 6.

Written as DNA, the CDR3 is TGTGCCAGCAGGGGAGGGGTAGGTGGAAACACCATATATTTT. It yields the protein CASRGGVGGNTIYF. The genes are TRBV28 and TRBJ1-3, with TRBD1 as a possible D gene (5 bases). Germline CDR1 MDHEN, CDR2 SYDVKM. There are 14 residues in the CDR3. The germline V and J ends were trimmed by 6 bases and 3 bases, with 12 bases remaining between them. Together with reference TRBV28 and TRBJ1-3, the CDR3 gives the full variable domain: DVKVTQSSRYLVKRTGEKVFLECVQDMDHENMFWYRQDPGLGLRLIYFSYDVKMKEKGDIPEGYSVSREKKERFSLILESASTNQTSMYLCASRGGVGGNTIYFGEGSWLTVV.

The CDR3 is CSARQGYEQYF. The DNA of the CDR3 is TGCAGTGCTCGGCAGGGCTACGAGCAGTACTTC. J is TRBJ2-7 and V is TRBV20-1, with D perhaps TRBD1 (5 bases). CDR3 size: 11 residues. The V gene lost 5 bases and the J gene lost 3 bases, with 8 bases spanning the gap. Looked up from germline, CDR1 is DFQATT and CDR2 is SNEGSKA (reference sequence).

V gene TRBV28 combines with J gene TRBJ1-2, with D unresolved. CDR1 and CDR2 (germline): MDHEN, SYDVKM. Trimming shortened V by 2 bases and J by 8 bases, and 12 bases separated the two germline ends. The length of the CDR3 is 13 residues. The CDR3 protein is CASSLPLRGGYTF. Here the CDR3 DNA reads TGTGCCAGCAGTTTACCCCTCCGAGGAGGCTACACCTTC.

This clone has a handful of counts. CDR3 residues: CASSQPGTGLYNEQFF. CDR3 nucleotide sequence: TGTGCCAGCAGCCAGCCCGGGACAGGTCTCTACAATGAGCAGTTCTTC. This rearrangement joins TRBV5-6 to TRBJ2-1, with 8 bases matching TRBD1. The V gene end was trimmed by 4 bases and the J gene end by 3 bases; junction bases not matched to a gene: 9. Germline values: CDR1 SGHDT, CDR2 YYEEEE. The CDR3 contains 16 residues.

In DNA form, the CDR3 reads TGTGCCAGCAGTGCCCGGGGGAAGGGGGATACGCAGTATTTT. This encodes CASSARGKGDTQYF. The rearrangement links TRBV2 to TRBJ2-3; TRBD2 might be the D (6 bases). The CDR3 contains 14 residues. Germline CDR1 and CDR2: SNHLY and FYNNEI. V lost 4 bases and J lost 6, with 14 bases in between.

With regard to this clone: Additional DNA sequences in this sample encode the identical CDR3. The chain is built from TRBV19 and TRBJ1-2; no clear D gene. This CDR3 is 12 amino acids long. Germline lookup yields CDR1 LNHDA and CDR2 SQIVND (reference sequence). V was trimmed by 7 bases and J by 5 bases, leaving 11 bases between them. The CDR3 loop reads CASTHRGYGYTF. CDR3 nucleotide sequence: TGTGCCAGTACCCACCGGGGTTATGGCTACACCTTC.

This rearrangement joins TRBV28 to TRBJ2-5; a weak D match, TRBD2 (7 bases). Germline CDR1 is MDHEN and CDR2 is SYDVKM. Deletions cut 6 bases from V and 2 bases from J, with 10 bases between. The CDR3 sequence is 13 residues long. CDR3 sequence (DNA): TGTGCCAGCAGGGGGGGGCCGCAAGAGACCCAGTACTTC. Residues: CASRGGPQETQYF.

The sample holds one count of this clone. CDR3 sequence: CASSQSLAGQSLPRELFF. CDR3 bases: TGCGCCAGCAGCCAATCTCTAGCGGGACAGAGCCTCCCCCGGGAGCTGTTTTTT. This sequence joins TRBV4-3 and TRBJ2-2; TRBD2 agrees at 9 bases. Germline CDR1 and CDR2: LGHNA and YSLEER. CDR3 length: 18 amino acids. V gave up 2 bases and J gave up 9 bases; unmatched junction bases: 16.

The genes are TRBV14 and TRBJ2-3, with D unresolved. This CDR3 has 17 amino acids. The germline gives CDR1 SGHDN, CDR2 FVKESK. V was cut by 0 bases and J by 0 bases, with 13 bases left in between. The CDR3 protein is CASSQDLGVISTDTQYF. CDR3 in DNA: TGTGCCAGCAGCCAAGATCTAGGCGTCATTAGCACAGATACGCAGTATTTT.

This clone was found a few times. This chain uses TRBV25-1 with TRBJ2-1; TRBD2 agrees at 10 bases. Trimming cost V 8 bases and J 2 bases; bases outside gene matches: 6. CDR3 length equals 15 residues. Germline V lookup: CDR1 MGHDK, CDR2 SYGVNS. The CDR3 is CASGQLAGPYNEQFF. The DNA for the CDR3 is TGTGCCAGCGGCCAACTAGCGGGACCCTACAATGAGCAGTTCTTC.

The gene calls are TRBV27 and TRBJ1-6; no firm D call. V was pared by 3 bases and J by 8 bases, with 8 bases between. The V gene's germline CDR1 is MNHEY and CDR2 SMNVEV (reference sequence). The CDR3 is made up of 13 amino acids. The CDR3, as DNA: TGTGCCAGCAGTTTTGAGGTTCATTCACCCCTCCACTTT. Its translation is CASSFEVHSPLHF.

This sequence joins TRBV7-2 and TRBJ1-1; no definite D call. The V gene's germline CDR1 is SGHTA and CDR2 FQGNSA. The CDR3 is made up of 14 amino acids. Trimming pared 1 base from V and 5 bases from J, leaving 11 bases between. This CDR3 is CASSLGVGSTEAFF. CDR3 nucleotides: TGTGCCAGCAGCTTAGGGGTCGGGAGTACTGAAGCTTTCTTT.

The rearrangement joins TRBV30 to TRBJ2-1, with 10 bases identical to TRBD2. The trim removed 1 base at V and 0 bases at J, leaving 15 bases unmatched. The CDR3 consists of 20 residues. Germline assignment: CDR1 GTSNPN and CDR2 SVGIG (reference sequence). The CDR3 region has the DNA TGTGCCTGGAGTGACGAAGTCGGGACTAGCGACTTACCCTCCTACAATGAGCAGTTCTTC. It specifies CAWSDEVGTSDLPSYNEQFF.

This clone was seen only a few times. This rearrangement joins TRBV4-3 to TRBJ2-3; 15 bases fit TRBD2. V was pared by 0 bases and J by 0 bases, with 7 bases of the junction left unmatched. This CDR3 is built from 20 residues. CDR1 is LGHNA, CDR2 YSLEER, per germline. CDR3 in amino acids: CASSQDLGTSGRSSTDTQYF. The CDR3 bases are TGCGCCAGCAGCCAAGATCTTGGGACTAGCGGGAGGTCTAGCACAGATACGCAGTATTTT.

The chain recombines TRBV30 with TRBJ1-2; D is undetermined. Trimming pared 0 bases from V and 6 bases from J, leaving 11 bases between. Germline V gene sequence: CDR1 GTSNPN, CDR2 SVGIG (reference sequence). The CDR3 length is 13 residues. The chain's CDR3 is CAWSVLGSHGYTF. For the CDR3, the DNA is TGTGCCTGGAGTGTACTAGGGTCCCATGGCTACACCTTC.

This chain uses TRBV6-1 with TRBJ2-5; tentative D call: TRBD2 (5 bases). Germline CDR1 MNHNS, CDR2 SASEGT. This CDR3 has 14 residues. V was pared by 2 bases and J by 5 bases, with 12 bases between. This CDR3 is CASSEWTLGETQYF. For the CDR3, the DNA is TGTGCCAGCAGTGAATGGACTCTGGGGGAGACCCAGTACTTC.

The rearrangement joins TRBV7-2 to TRBJ2-7; 7 bases agree with TRBD1. The CDR3 runs 14 residues. Unmatched junction bases numbered 6, after V lost 4 bases and J lost 3 bases. In germline, CDR1 is SGHTA, CDR2 FQGNSA. CDR3 region: CASSWSGQIYEQYF. The CDR3, as DNA: TGTGCCAGCAGCTGGTCGGGACAGATCTACGAGCAGTACTTC. The variable domain in full, completed from reference TRBV7-2 and TRBJ2-7, reads GAGVSQSPSNKVTEKGKDVELRCDPISGHTALYWYRQSLGQGLEFLIYFQGNSAPDKSGLPSDRFSAERTGGSVSTLTIQRTQQEDSAVYLCASSWSGQIYEQYFGPGTRLTVT.

This clone was observed once. The chain recombines TRBV29-1 with TRBJ2-7; a possible D gene is TRBD2 (6 bases). Germline V CDR1 and CDR2: SQVTM, ANQGSEA. This CDR3 comprises 13 residues. V was cut by 3 bases and J by 0 bases, with 9 bases left in between. CDR3 residues: CSVEGLDSYEQYF. The CDR3 region has the DNA TGCAGCGTTGAGGGACTGGACTCCTACGAGCAGTACTTC.

In nucleotides, the CDR3 is TGCGCCAGCAGCCGGGGACAGGGGGCCGGAGTCACTGAAGCTTTCTTT. Residues: CASSRGQGAGVTEAFF. This chain links TRBV4-3 with TRBJ1-1, with 12 nucleotides matching TRBD1. This CDR3 has 16 residues. Germline-derived CDR1 and CDR2 are LGHNA and YSLEER. Germline trimming cut 4 bases from V and 4 bases from J; bases unmatched to any gene: 7.

The gene calls are TRBV19 and TRBJ1-1, with D possibly TRBD1 on 6 matching bases. There are 16 residues in the CDR3. Germline CDR1 and CDR2: LNHDA and SQIVND (reference sequence). Trimming stripped 4 bases from V and 6 bases from J, with 21 bases between. The CDR3 sequence is CASSKGVGLTLSEAFF. CDR3 coding DNA: TGTGCCAGTAGTAAGGGGGTGGGGTTAACACTATCTGAAGCTTTCTTT.